This passage covers 29 T cell receptor beta chains from one sample sequenced in a study of cytomegalovirus exposure and HLA in healthy donors. Use of 60 Vbeta and 13 Jbeta primers characterized the PCR. Sequencing used immunoSEQ multiplex PCR; TCRdb keeps in-frame clones, though not all of them. The sample holds under 200,000 clones, 79% seen once. Sample: PBMCs. The receptors derive from a woman aged 40 to 50 in good health and CMV-seronegative.

The V gene is TRBV9, the J gene TRBJ2-1; 11 bases map to TRBD2. Per germline, CDR1 SGDLS and CDR2 YYNGEE. V shed 0 bases and J 9 bases; nucleotides not matched to a gene: 8. The CDR3 length is 16 residues. CDR3 nucleotide sequence: TGTGCCAGCAGCGTAGGAGCTAGCGGGGGGCCGGGTGAGCAGTTCTTC. Translation: CASSVGASGGPGEQFF.

This chain connects TRBV30 to TRBJ2-3; 14 bases are a match to TRBD2. The CDR3 contains 17 residues. Germline-derived CDR1 and CDR2 are GTSNPN and SVGIG (reference sequence). V lost 5 bases to trimming and J lost 0 bases; unmatched junction nucleotides: 7. The CDR3 coding sequence is TGTGCCTGGCTTCTGGGACTAGCGGGGGCTAGCACAGATACGCAGTATTTT. This gives the protein CAWLLGLAGASTDTQYF.

This chain joins TRBV7-6 and TRBJ2-6, with a tentative D call TRBD1 (6 bases). Deletions cut 5 bases from V and 2 bases from J, with 13 bases between. In germline, CDR1 is SGHVS, CDR2 FNYEAQ. CDR3 length: 16 amino acids. The CDR3 DNA is TGTGCCAGCAGCCCGTCGCAGGGGCCTGGGGCCAACGTCCTGACTTTC. It translates to CASSPSQGPGANVLTF.

This chain connects TRBV2 to TRBJ2-7; the match to TRBD2 covers 8 bases. J lost 5 bases, V lost 0 bases, and 9 bases had no gene match. Looked up from germline, CDR1 is SNHLY and CDR2 is FYNNEI. The CDR3 has 16 amino acids. As DNA, the CDR3 is TGTGCCAGCAGTGAAGCGCTAGGGACTAGGACCCACGAGCAGTACTTC. Residues: CASSEALGTRTHEQYF.

The sample holds a few counts of this clone. The chain combines TRBV30 with TRBJ1-3; 8 bases agree with TRBD1. After removal of 5 bases from V and 0 bases from J, the junction contained 3 bases not matched to a gene. Germline V gene data show CDR1 as GTSNPN and CDR2 as SVGIG (reference sequence). The CDR3 has 14 amino acids. Here the CDR3 reads CAWRTGFSGNTIYF. The CDR3 region has the DNA TGTGCCTGGCGGACAGGGTTCTCTGGAAACACCATATATTTT.

The J gene is TRBJ1-5, the V gene TRBV28; D unresolved. CDR1 is MDHEN, CDR2 SYDVKM, per germline. Trimming pared 3 bases from V and 5 bases from J, leaving 14 bases between. The CDR3 sequence is 15 residues long. The CDR3 DNA sequence: TGTGCCAGCAGTTTTTTGAGAGGCGGAGATCAGCCCCAGCATTTT. As protein: CASSFLRGGDQPQHF. The whole variable domain, filled in from reference TRBV28 and TRBJ1-5, reads DVKVTQSSRYLVKRTGEKVFLECVQDMDHENMFWYRQDPGLGLRLIYFSYDVKMKEKGDIPEGYSVSREKKERFSLILESASTNQTSMYLCASSFLRGGDQPQHFGDGTRLSIL.

The rearrangement joins TRBV5-1 to TRBJ1-1; D is unclear. V gave up 0 bases and J gave up 3 bases, with 9 bases separating them. CDR3 length: 14 amino acids. From germline, CDR1 is SGHRS and CDR2 YFSETQ. Written as DNA, the CDR3 is TGCGCCAGCAGCTTGGGACCCGGGGACACTGAAGCTTTCTTT. As protein: CASSLGPGDTEAFF.

This chain links TRBV6-1 with TRBJ1-2; no clear D. Germline CDR1 is MNHNS and CDR2 is SASEGT. The CDR3 consists of 13 residues. Trimming took off 8 bases at V and 1 base at J, with 11 bases between the two ends. This CDR3 reads CASQETVNYGYTF. The DNA for the CDR3 is TGTGCCAGCCAGGAAACAGTTAACTATGGCTACACCTTC.

The chain is built from TRBV28 and TRBJ2-7; 11 nucleotides match TRBD2. The germline gives CDR1 MDHEN, CDR2 SYDVKM. The ends lost 6 bases at V and 4 bases at J; junction bases unmatched: 11. The CDR3 extends over 16 amino acids. CDR3 in amino acids: CASRPPSGRNAYEQYF. CDR3 nucleotides: TGTGCCAGCAGGCCTCCTAGCGGGAGGAATGCTTACGAGCAGTACTTC. Using reference TRBV28 and TRBJ2-7 for the parts outside the CDR3, the full variable domain is DVKVTQSSRYLVKRTGEKVFLECVQDMDHENMFWYRQDPGLGLRLIYFSYDVKMKEKGDIPEGYSVSREKKERFSLILESASTNQTSMYLCASRPPSGRNAYEQYFGPGTRLTVT.

This chain connects TRBV6-1 to TRBJ1-3; D is unclear. The V and J ends lost 6 bases and 6 bases respectively, with 18 bases between them. Germline loops: CDR1 MNHNS, CDR2 SASEGT. The CDR3 totals 15 residues. CDR3 bases: TGTGCCAGCAGCCCGCCGCGGTTTCCGGAAAACACCATATATTTT. This sequence encodes CASSPPRFPENTIYF.

V is TRBV4-1 and J is TRBJ1-6, with 9 bases fitting TRBD1. This CDR3 has 15 amino acids. The V gene end was trimmed by 7 bases and the J gene end by 7 bases; junction bases not matched to a gene: 8. From germline, CDR1 is MGHRA and CDR2 YSYEKL. The CDR3 loop reads CASKKGGQGNSPLHF. The CDR3 DNA is TGCGCCAGCAAAAAAGGGGGACAGGGAAATTCACCCCTCCACTTT.

The V gene is TRBV4-2, the J gene TRBJ1-2; D might be TRBD1 (5 bases). Germline V CDR1 and CDR2: LGHNA, YNFKEQ. V shed 4 bases and J shed 7 bases, with 19 bases lying between them. CDR3 length: 15 residues. Written as DNA, the CDR3 is TGTGCCAGCAGCCCGCTGGGGCAGGGTGGGGCTGGCTACACCTTC. Amino acids: CASSPLGQGGAGYTF.

J is TRBJ2-2 and V is TRBV6-6, with TRBD1 matching over 7 bases. Germline loops: CDR1 MNHNY, CDR2 SVGAGI (reference sequence). There are 16 residues in the CDR3. With 5 bases clipped from V and 7 bases from J, the junction kept 13 bases outside the gene matches. The CDR3: CASSTGTAVGDGELFF. As DNA, the CDR3 is TGTGCCAGCAGTACCGGGACAGCTGTCGGGGACGGGGAGCTGTTTTTT.

The J gene is TRBJ1-3, the V gene TRBV4-2, with 7 bases lining up with TRBD1. CDR3 length: 17 amino acids. CDR1 and CDR2 (germline): LGHNA, YNFKEQ. With V trimmed by 2 bases and J by 3 bases, 10 bases remained unmatched. CDR3 sequence: CASSQSAQGKSGNTIYF. The CDR3 nucleotides read TGTGCCAGCAGCCAATCGGCACAGGGGAAAAGTGGAAACACCATATATTTT.

This chain joins TRBV27 and TRBJ2-7; the D gene is possibly TRBD1 (5 bases). This CDR3 region has 13 residues. The V gene lost 3 bases and the J gene lost 6 bases, with 12 bases spanning the gap. Germline V gene data show CDR1 as MNHEY and CDR2 as SMNVEV (reference sequence). The CDR3 DNA is TGTGCCAGCAGTTTGGGGCCGGTGGGCGAGCAGTACTTC. Its protein is CASSLGPVGEQYF.

This chain links TRBV27 with TRBJ2-3, with TRBD1 matching over 7 bases. V gave up 5 bases and J gave up 0 bases; unmatched junction bases: 17. Germline loops: CDR1 MNHEY, CDR2 SMNVEV (reference sequence). The CDR3 runs to 19 residues. The CDR3 nucleotides read TGTGCCAGCAGTCCCCTGACCTCGGGACAGATTACAAGCACAGATACGCAGTATTTT. It encodes CASSPLTSGQITSTDTQYF.

The CDR3, as DNA: TGTGCCAGCAGCTTGGGACTCTCCTACGAGCAGTACTTC. Translating gives CASSLGLSYEQYF. The chain employs TRBV7-9 and TRBJ2-7; a weak D match, TRBD2 (6 bases). Per the germline V gene, CDR1 is SEHNR and CDR2 is FQNEAQ (reference sequence). Deletions cut 3 bases from V and 0 bases from J, with 6 bases between. The CDR3 runs to 13 residues.

This clone has a handful of counts. The rearrangement joins TRBV11-2 to TRBJ2-7; 8 positions agree with TRBD1. From germline, CDR1 is SGHAT and CDR2 FQNNGV. After removal of 0 bases from V and 1 base from J, the junction contained 5 bases not matched to a gene. The length of the CDR3 is 16 residues. CDR3 bases: TGTGCCAGCAGCTTAGATCCCCGGACAGGGTCCTACGAGCAGTACTTC. Its translation: CASSLDPRTGSYEQYF.

The chain is built from TRBV5-6 and TRBJ2-5, with 14 bases matching TRBD2. CDR1 is SGHDT and CDR2 is YYEEEE in the germline V gene. V was pared by 2 bases and J by 5 bases, with 5 bases of the junction left unmatched. The CDR3 spans 16 residues. CDR3 sequence reads: CASSLGLAGGAETQYF. CDR3 DNA: TGTGCCAGCAGCTTAGGACTAGCGGGGGGCGCGGAGACCCAGTACTTC.

V gene TRBV5-1 combines with J gene TRBJ2-1; 9 bases are shared with TRBD2. With V trimmed by 4 bases and J by 10 bases, 9 bases remained unmatched. This CDR3 is 14 amino acids long. Germline lookup yields CDR1 SGHRS and CDR2 YFSETQ. CDR3 DNA sequence: TGCGCCAGCAGCCGGCACGCTAGCGGGGACGAGCAGTTCTTC. Its protein product is CASSRHASGDEQFF.

The V call is TRBV5-1, the J call TRBJ1-1, with TRBD1 identical over 9 bases. After removal of 4 bases from V and 5 bases from J, the junction contained 9 bases not matched to a gene. Germline-derived CDR1 and CDR2 are SGHRS and YFSETQ. The CDR3 is made up of 15 amino acids. The CDR3 protein is CASSGTGGLGTEAFF. The CDR3 DNA reads TGCGCCAGCAGCGGCACAGGGGGCCTGGGTACTGAAGCTTTCTTT. Looking up the rest from reference TRBV5-1 and TRBJ1-1 gives the full variable domain: KAGVTQTPRYLIKTRGQQVTLSCSPISGHRSVSWYQQTPGQGLQFLFEYFSETQRNKGNFPGRFSGRQFSNSRSEMNVSTLELGDSALYLCASSGTGGLGTEAFFGQGTRLTVV.

This chain connects TRBV29-1 to TRBJ2-7; 9 nucleotides line up with TRBD2. The CDR3 has 14 amino acids. The germline V gene encodes CDR1 SQVTM and CDR2 ANQGSEA. The trim removed 1 base at V and 6 bases at J, leaving 7 bases unmatched. The CDR3 DNA is TGCAGCGTTGAAGCCCGGCCAGCGGGGGGCGAGCAGTACTTC. Translation: CSVEARPAGGEQYF.

The chain uses TRBV19 and TRBJ2-1, with 8 positions matching TRBD2. This CDR3 is built from 15 residues. Per germline, CDR1 LNHDA and CDR2 SQIVND (reference sequence). Trimming at V came to 3 bases and at J to 7 bases, leaving 8 bases not matched to a gene. CDR3 DNA: TGTGCCAGTAGTATCCCAGCGGGAGCTACAAATGAGCAGTTCTTC. Its protein product is CASSIPAGATNEQFF.

The chain uses TRBV27 and TRBJ2-7; 12 positions match TRBD2. Looked up from germline, CDR1 is MNHEY and CDR2 is SMNVEV (reference sequence). There are 18 residues in the CDR3. The trim removed 5 bases at V and 1 base at J, leaving 12 bases unmatched. This CDR3 is CASSLGPPTSGSSYEQYF. The CDR3 DNA is TGTGCCAGCAGTCTCGGTCCCCCGACTAGCGGGAGTTCCTACGAGCAGTACTTC.

The V gene is TRBV5-1, the J gene TRBJ1-2, with D perhaps TRBD1 (6 bases). This CDR3 spans 12 amino acids. Trimming stripped 4 bases from V and 6 bases from J, with 10 bases between. Germline V gene sequence: CDR1 SGHRS, CDR2 YFSETQ. The CDR3 DNA reads as TGCGCCAGCAGCCTGGGGGCCCATGGCTACACCTTC. Residues: CASSLGAHGYTF.

The chain has TRBV29-1 and TRBJ2-7; 9 positions match TRBD2. Germline V CDR1 and CDR2: SQVTM, ANQGSEA. CDR3 length equals 14 residues. The ends lost 3 bases at V and 4 bases at J; junction bases unmatched: 7. This chain's CDR3 is CSVEPSGAPYEQYF. CDR3 in DNA: TGCAGCGTTGAGCCTAGCGGGGCACCATACGAGCAGTACTTC.

The CDR3 reads CASSQDPDYNSYEQYF. The CDR3 nucleotides read TGCGCCAGCAGCCAAGATCCGGACTACAACTCCTACGAGCAGTACTTC. The chain recombines TRBV4-3 with TRBJ2-7; tentative D call: TRBD2 (6 bases). Germline-derived CDR1 and CDR2 are LGHNA and YSLEER. The CDR3 extends over 16 amino acids. Trimming removed 0 bases from V and 0 bases from J, with 12 bases in between.

This chain uses TRBV28 with TRBJ2-7; 12 bases align to TRBD1. Trimming took 5 bases from V and 6 from J; bases not matched to a gene: 8. The CDR3 covers 15 residues. Germline CDR1 reads MDHEN; CDR2 reads SYDVKM. The CDR3, as DNA: TGTGCCAGCAGTCCCACGGGACAGGGGGCGGGCGAGCAGTACTTC. Encoded protein: CASSPTGQGAGEQYF.

The CDR3 DNA is TGTGCCAGCAGCGTAGGAATGAGAACTAGCGGGGACAATGAGCAGTTCTTC. Its translation is CASSVGMRTSGDNEQFF. J is TRBJ2-1 and V is TRBV9; TRBD2 aligns across 10 bases. The CDR3 has 17 amino acids. J gave up 5 bases and V 0 bases, and 8 bases lay outside the gene matches. Germline CDR1 SGDLS, CDR2 YYNGEE. The full variable domain, its missing parts supplied by reference TRBV9 and TRBJ2-1, is DSGVTQTPKHLITATGQRVTLRCSPRSGDLSVYWYQQSLDQGLQFLIQYYNGEERAKGNILERFSAQQFPDLHSELNLSSLELGDSALYFCASSVGMRTSGDNEQFFGPGTRLTVL.